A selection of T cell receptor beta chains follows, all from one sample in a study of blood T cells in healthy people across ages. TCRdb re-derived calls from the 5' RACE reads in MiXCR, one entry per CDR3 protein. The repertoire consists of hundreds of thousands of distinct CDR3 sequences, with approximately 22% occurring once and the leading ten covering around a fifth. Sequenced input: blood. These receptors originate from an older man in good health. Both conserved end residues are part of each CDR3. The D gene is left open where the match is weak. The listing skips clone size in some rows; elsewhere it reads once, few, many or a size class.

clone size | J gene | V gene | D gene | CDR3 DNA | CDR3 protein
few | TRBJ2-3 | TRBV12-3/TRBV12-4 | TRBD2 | TGTGCCAGCAGTTTTACTAGCGGGGGGCCCAGCACAGATACGCAGTATTTT | CASSFTSGGPSTDTQYF
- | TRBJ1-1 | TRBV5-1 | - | TGCGCCAGCAGCTTGGCCCAGGGCGAGAGGGCTTTCTTT | CASSLAQGERAFF
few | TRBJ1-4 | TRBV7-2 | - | TGTGCCAGCAGCTTAGCGGGGATGGATGAAAAACTGTTTTTT | CASSLAGMDEKLFF
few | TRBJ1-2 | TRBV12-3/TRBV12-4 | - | TGTGCCAGCAGTCCATCCCGGTCAGGGATCTATGGCTACACCTTC | CASSPSRSGIYGYTF
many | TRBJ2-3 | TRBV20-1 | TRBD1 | TGCAGTGCTAGAGATGGGGACAGGGACACAGATACGCAGTATTTT | CSARDGDRDTDTQYF
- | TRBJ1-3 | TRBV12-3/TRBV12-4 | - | TGTGCCAGCAGGCTACAAAACTCTGGAAACACCATATATTTT | CASRLQNSGNTIYF
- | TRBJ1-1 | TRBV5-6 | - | TGTGCCAGCAGCTTGGCGGGTTTACGGGCTTTCTTT | CASSLAGLRAFF
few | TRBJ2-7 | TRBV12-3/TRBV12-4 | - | TGTGCCAGCGGGGACTGGACAAGCTCCTATGAGCAGTACTTC | CASGDWTSSYEQYF
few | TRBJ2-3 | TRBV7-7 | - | TGTGCCAGCAGCTTAGGACTAGAAACAGATACGCAGTATTTT | CASSLGLETDTQYF
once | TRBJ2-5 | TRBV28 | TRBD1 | TGTGCCAGCAGTTACAGGGGCGAGCAGTCCTTC | CASSYRGEQSF
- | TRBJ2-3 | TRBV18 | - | TGTGCCAGCTCACCCCGGGCTTCGACAGCTAGCACAGATACGCAGTATTTT | CASSPRASTASTDTQYF
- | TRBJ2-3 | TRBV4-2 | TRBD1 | TGTGCCAGCAGCCAAGGGCAGGGGGACACAGATACGCAGTATTTT | CASSQGQGDTDTQYF
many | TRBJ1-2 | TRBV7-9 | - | TGTGCCAGCAGCTTACTAGGGAACTATGGCTACACCTTC | CASSLLGNYGYTF
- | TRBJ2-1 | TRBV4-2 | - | TGTGCCAGCAGCCAGGTCGCCAAGTCCTACAATGAGCAGTTCTTC | CASSQVAKSYNEQFF
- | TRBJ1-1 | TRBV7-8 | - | TGTGCCAGCAGCTTCGAGGGTATCGCTGAAGCTTTCTTT | CASSFEGIAEAFF
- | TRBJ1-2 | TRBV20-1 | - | TGCAGTGCCAAGAGGGGACTCGGCCCCGCTTTC | CSAKRGLGPAF
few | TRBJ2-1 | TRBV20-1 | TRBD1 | TGCAGTGCGAGAAAACAGGGGGCGCTTAACAATGAGCAGTTCTTC | CSARKQGALNNEQFF
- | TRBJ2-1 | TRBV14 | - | TGTGCCAGCAGCCCCGGCCACAGAGATAAGCAGTTCTTC | CASSPGHRDKQFF
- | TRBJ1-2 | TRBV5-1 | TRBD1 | TGCGCCAGCAGCTTAATTGCAGGGGGCGAGTACTATGGCTACACCTTC | CASSLIAGGEYYGYTF
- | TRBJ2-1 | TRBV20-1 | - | TGCAGTGCTAGGACGGAACCCAATGAGCAGTTCTTC | CSARTEPNEQFF
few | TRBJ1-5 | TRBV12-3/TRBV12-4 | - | TGTGCCAGCAGAAAAGGGGGCAATCAGCCCCAGCATTTT | CASRKGGNQPQHF
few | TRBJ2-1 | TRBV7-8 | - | TGTGCCAGCAGCACAGACAGGTTCAATGAGCAGTTCTTC | CASSTDRFNEQFF
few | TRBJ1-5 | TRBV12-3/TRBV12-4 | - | TGTGCCAGCAGTACCGGGGGGGTCAGCAATCAGCCCCAGCATTTT | CASSTGGVSNQPQHF
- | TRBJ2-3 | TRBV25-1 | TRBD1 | TGTGCCAGCACCCGCGGACAGGGAGGCACAGATACGCAGTATTTT | CASTRGQGGTDTQYF